Reported below is one T cell receptor (beta chain). The antigen is undetermined. The V end was cut by 4 bases, the J end by 3 bases, with 9 bases between. Germline-derived CDR1 and CDR2 are GTSNPN and SVGIG (reference sequence). This CDR3 is built from 12 residues. These data come from a study of CD8+ T cells in alopecia areata. Study background: For the treated group, dosing was oral tofacitinib at 5 to 10 mg twice daily.

Obtained from alopecia areata patients were lesional scalp punch biopsies along with peripheral blood. RNA, once extracted, was reverse transcribed into cDNA for use as the sequencing template. Measured with immunoSEQ multiplex PCR; TCRdb has only the in-frame clones, and not every one. The sample has some 170,000 clones, 63% seen once. Notes on the study in general: Lesional scalp, notably in alopecia totalis/universalis, had clonality above that of normal scalp.

Here the sequenced sample was CD4+ T cells sorted from blood, taken at week 0. The receptor's source is a human donor with alopecia areata. The V call is TRBV30, the J call TRBJ2-5, with a possible D match to TRBD1 (6 bases). CDR3 coding DNA: TGTGCCTGGACCCGGACAGAAGAGACCCAGTACTTC. Its translation is CAWTRTEETQYF.